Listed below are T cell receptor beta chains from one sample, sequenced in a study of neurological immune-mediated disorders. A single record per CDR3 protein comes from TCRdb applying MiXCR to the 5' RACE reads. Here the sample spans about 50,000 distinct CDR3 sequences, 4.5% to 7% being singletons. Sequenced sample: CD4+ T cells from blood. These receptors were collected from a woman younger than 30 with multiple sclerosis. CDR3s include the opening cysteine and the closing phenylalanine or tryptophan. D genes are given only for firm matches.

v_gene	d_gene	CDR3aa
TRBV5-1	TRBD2	CASSLTSGYNEQFF
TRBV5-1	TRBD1	CASSSGQGSQPQHF
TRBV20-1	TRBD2	CSARDPAGRSPDTQYF
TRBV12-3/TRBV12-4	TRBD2	CASSFSAGDNEQFF
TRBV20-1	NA	CSARVNNEQFF
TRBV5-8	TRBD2	CASSTLGLAGGPDTQYF
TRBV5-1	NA	CASSLGQTYNEQFF
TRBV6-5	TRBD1	CASSWTGGNDQPQHF
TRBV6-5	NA	CASSGSYNEQFF
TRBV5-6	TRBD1	CASSFSGQGYNEQFF
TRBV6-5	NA	CASSYSAGDGDTQYF
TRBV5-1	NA	CASSLDWSASFEAFF
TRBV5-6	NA	CASIPLGANTGELFF
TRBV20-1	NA	CSAGNYEQYF
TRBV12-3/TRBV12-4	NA	CASSPGRMNTEAFF
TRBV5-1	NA	CASSDGGNSPLHF
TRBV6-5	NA	CASSYGQSYNSPLHF
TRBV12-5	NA	CASGPEGSYNEQFF
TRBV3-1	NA	CASSQLGGLNYGYTF
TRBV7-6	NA	CASTSRTDYGYTF
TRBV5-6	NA	CASSHIYQREKLFF
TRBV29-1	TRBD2	CSVNSGVSYEQYF
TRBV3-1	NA	CASSPTWRVSDQYF
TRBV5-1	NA	CASSLAKHLNTEAFF
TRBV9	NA	CASSVDGSYQPQHF
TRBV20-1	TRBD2	CRGRVTSAGSYEQYF
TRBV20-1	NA	CSASTRESESLSYNEQFF
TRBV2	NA	CASSVNPSGDIQYF
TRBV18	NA	CASSPSGENQPQHF